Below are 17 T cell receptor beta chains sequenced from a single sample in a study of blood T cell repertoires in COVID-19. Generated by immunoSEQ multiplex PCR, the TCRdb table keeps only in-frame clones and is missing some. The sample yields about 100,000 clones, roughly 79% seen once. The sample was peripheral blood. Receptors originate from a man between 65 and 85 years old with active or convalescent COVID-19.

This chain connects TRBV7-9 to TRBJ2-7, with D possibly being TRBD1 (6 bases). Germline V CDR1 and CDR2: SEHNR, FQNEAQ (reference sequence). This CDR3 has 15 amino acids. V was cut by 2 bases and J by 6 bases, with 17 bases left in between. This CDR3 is CASSLTPQGQREQYF. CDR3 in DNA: TGTGCCAGCAGCTTAACGCCCCAAGGACAGCGCGAGCAGTACTTC.

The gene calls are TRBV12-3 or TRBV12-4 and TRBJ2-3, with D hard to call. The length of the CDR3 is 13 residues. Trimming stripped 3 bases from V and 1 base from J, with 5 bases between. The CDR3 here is CASSFPGTDTQYF. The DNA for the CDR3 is TGTGCCAGCAGTTTCCCGGGCACAGATACGCAGTATTTT.

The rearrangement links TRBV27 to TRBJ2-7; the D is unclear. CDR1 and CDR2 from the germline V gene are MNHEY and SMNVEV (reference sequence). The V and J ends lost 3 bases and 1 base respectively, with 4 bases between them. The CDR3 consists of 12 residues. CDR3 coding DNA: TGTGCCAGCAGTTTTACTTCCTACGAGCAGTACTTC. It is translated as CASSFTSYEQYF.

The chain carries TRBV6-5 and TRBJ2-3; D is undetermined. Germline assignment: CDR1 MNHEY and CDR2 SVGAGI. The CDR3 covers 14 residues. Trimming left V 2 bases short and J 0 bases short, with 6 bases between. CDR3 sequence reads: CASSYARSTDTQYF. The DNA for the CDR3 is TGTGCCAGCAGTTACGCCAGGAGCACAGATACGCAGTATTTT.

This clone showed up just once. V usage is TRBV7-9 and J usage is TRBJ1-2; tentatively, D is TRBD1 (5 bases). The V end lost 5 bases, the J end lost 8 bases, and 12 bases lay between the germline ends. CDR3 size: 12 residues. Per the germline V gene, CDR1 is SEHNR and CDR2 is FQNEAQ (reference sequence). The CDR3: CASSTEYRGYTF. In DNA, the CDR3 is TGTGCCAGCAGCACCGAGTACAGGGGCTACACCTTC.

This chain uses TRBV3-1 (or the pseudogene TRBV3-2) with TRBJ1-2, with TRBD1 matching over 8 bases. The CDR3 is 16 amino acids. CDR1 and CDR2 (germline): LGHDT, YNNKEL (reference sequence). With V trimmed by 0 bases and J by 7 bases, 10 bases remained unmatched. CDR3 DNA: TGTGCCAGCAGCCAAGATGGGGCAGGGGGCGTCGGTGGCTACACCTTC. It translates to CASSQDGAGGVGGYTF.

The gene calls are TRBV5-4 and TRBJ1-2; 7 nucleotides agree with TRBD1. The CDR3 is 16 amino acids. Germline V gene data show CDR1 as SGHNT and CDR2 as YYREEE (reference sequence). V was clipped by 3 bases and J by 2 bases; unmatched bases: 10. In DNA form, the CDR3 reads TGTGCCAGCAGCTGGGCTGACAGGGTACGAAACTATGGCTACACCTTC. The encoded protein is CASSWADRVRNYGYTF. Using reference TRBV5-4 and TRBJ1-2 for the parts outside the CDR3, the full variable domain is ETGVTQSPTHLIKTRGQQVTLRCSSQSGHNTVSWYQQALGQGPQFIFQYYREEENGRGNFPPRFSGLQFPNYSSELNVNALELDDSALYLCASSWADRVRNYGYTFGSGTRLTVV.

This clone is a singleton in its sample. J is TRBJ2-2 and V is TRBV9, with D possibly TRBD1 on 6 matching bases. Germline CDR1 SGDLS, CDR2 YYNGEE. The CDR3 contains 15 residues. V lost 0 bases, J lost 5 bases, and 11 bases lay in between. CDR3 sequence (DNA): TGTGCCAGCAGCGTAGTGGCAGGGGAAACCGGGGAGCTGTTTTTT. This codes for CASSVVAGETGELFF.

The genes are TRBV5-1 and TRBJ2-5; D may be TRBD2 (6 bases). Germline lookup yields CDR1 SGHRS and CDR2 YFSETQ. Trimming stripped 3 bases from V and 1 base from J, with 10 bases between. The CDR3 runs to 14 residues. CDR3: CASSSPGVQETQYF. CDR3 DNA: TGCGCCAGCAGCTCCCCGGGGGTCCAAGAGACCCAGTACTTC.

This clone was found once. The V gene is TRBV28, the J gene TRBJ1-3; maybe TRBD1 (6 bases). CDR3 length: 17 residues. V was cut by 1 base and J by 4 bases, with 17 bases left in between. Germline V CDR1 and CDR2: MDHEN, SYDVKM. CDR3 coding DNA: TGTGCCAGCAGTTTATTGGCTGCGGGGGCGCGCGGAAACACCATATATTTT. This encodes CASSLLAAGARGNTIYF.

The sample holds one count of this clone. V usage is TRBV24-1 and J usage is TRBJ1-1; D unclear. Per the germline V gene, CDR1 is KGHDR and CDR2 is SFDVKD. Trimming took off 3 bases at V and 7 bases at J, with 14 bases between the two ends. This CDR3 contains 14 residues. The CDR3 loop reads CATSDPRTGNEAFF. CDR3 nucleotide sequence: TGTGCCACCAGTGATCCCCGGACTGGGAATGAAGCTTTCTTT.

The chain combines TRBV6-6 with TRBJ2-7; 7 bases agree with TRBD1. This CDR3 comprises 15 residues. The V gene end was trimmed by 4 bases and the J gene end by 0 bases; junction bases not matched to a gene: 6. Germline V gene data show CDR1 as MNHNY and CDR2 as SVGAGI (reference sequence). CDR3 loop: CASSWGTAISYEQYF. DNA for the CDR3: TGTGCCAGCAGTTGGGGGACAGCTATCTCCTACGAGCAGTACTTC.

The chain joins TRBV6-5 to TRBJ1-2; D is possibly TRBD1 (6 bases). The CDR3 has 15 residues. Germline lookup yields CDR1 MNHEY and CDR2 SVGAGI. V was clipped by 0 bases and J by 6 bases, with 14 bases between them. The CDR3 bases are TGTGCCAGCAGTTACTCTCCGTTGACAGGCGATGGCTACACCTTC. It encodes CASSYSPLTGDGYTF.

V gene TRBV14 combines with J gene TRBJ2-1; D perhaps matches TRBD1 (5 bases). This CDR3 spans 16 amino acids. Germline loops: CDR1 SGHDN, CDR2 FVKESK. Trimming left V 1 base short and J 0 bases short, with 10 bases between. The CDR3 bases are TGTGCCAGCAGCCAAGGGGGCCGGAGCTCCTACAATGAGCAGTTCTTC. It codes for CASSQGGRSSYNEQFF.

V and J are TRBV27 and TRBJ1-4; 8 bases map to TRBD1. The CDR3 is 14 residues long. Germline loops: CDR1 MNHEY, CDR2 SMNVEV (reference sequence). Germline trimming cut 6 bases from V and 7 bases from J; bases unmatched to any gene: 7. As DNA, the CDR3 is TGTGCCAGCAGGGCCAACAGGGGGGGTGAAAAACTGTTTTTT. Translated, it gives CASRANRGGEKLFF.

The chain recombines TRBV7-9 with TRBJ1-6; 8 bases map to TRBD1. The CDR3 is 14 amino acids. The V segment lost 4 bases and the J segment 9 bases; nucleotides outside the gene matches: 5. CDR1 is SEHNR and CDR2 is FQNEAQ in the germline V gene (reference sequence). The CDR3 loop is CASSWGQEGSPLHF. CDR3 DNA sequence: TGTGCCAGCAGCTGGGGACAGGAGGGTTCACCCCTCCACTTT.

The CDR3 coding sequence is TGTGCCAGCAGCCCCCTAGGACAGGGAACCGGGGAGCTGTTTTTT. Amino acids: CASSPLGQGTGELFF. V gene TRBV14 combines with J gene TRBJ2-2; 8 bases map to TRBD1. This CDR3 is 15 amino acids long. V was clipped by 4 bases and J by 5 bases; unmatched bases: 6. The germline CDR1 and CDR2 sequences are SGHDN and FVKESK.